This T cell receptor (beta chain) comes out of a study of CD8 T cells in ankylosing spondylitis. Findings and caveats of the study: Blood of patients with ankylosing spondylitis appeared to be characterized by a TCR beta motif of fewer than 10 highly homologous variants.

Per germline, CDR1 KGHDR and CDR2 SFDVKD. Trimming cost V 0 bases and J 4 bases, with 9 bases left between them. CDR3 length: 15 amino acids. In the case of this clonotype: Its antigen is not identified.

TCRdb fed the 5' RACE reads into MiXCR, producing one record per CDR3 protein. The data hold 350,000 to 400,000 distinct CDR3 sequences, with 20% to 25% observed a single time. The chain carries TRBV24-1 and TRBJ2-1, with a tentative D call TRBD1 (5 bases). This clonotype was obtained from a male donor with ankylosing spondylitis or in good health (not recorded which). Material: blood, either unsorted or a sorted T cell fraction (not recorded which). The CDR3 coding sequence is TGTGCCACCAGTGATTTGTGGTCAGGGTACAATGAGCAGTTCTTC. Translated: CATSDLWSGYNEQFF.